These 6 T cell receptor beta chains came from one sample sequenced in a study of cytomegalovirus exposure and HLA in healthy donors. Primers included in the PCR were 60 Vbeta and 13 Jbeta primers. The data were produced by immunoSEQ multiplex PCR, yet TCRdb's version contains in-frame clones alone and is incomplete. This table holds over 60,000 clones, 65% to 80% found once. The sequenced sample consisted of PBMCs. The source is a man aged 70 or older in good health and CMV-seronegative.

The chain carries TRBV7-9 and TRBJ1-6, with TRBD1 identical over 7 bases. The germline V gene has CDR1 SEHNR and CDR2 FQNEAQ (reference sequence). V lost 0 bases and J lost 6; bases outside the gene matches: 5. The CDR3 runs 16 residues. The CDR3 region is CASSLARQGGNSPLHF. The CDR3 DNA sequence: TGTGCCAGCAGCTTAGCCAGACAGGGAGGTAATTCACCCCTCCACTTT.

V gene TRBV5-1 combines with J gene TRBJ2-2; 7 bases agree with TRBD1. With 4 bases clipped from V and 2 bases from J, the junction kept 17 bases outside the gene matches. The CDR3 covers 19 residues. The germline V gene encodes CDR1 SGHRS and CDR2 YFSETQ. This chain's CDR3 is CASSQTGTDISRNTGELFF. The CDR3, as DNA: TGCGCCAGCAGCCAGACCGGGACAGACATCAGCCGAAACACCGGGGAGCTGTTTTTT.

V and J are TRBV7-2 and TRBJ1-5, with 10 bases identical to TRBD1. J lost 0 bases, V lost 7 bases, and 15 bases had no gene match. The CDR3 is 19 amino acids. CDR1 SGHTA and CDR2 FQGNSA come from the germline V gene. The CDR3 sequence: CASTTGGQGSIFSNQPQHF. The CDR3 region has the DNA TGTGCCAGCACCACGGGGGGACAGGGGTCAATCTTTAGCAATCAGCCCCAGCATTTT.

The rearrangement uses TRBV7-8 and TRBJ1-2; the match to TRBD1 covers 8 bases. The CDR3 is 13 residues long. Germline CDR1 reads SGHVS; CDR2 reads FQNEAQ. V lost 5 bases and J lost 8; bases outside the gene matches: 7. CDR3 coding DNA: TGTGCCAGCAGCCCCAGGACAGGGTTAGGCTACACCTTC. This translates into CASSPRTGLGYTF.

This clone was recorded a few times. The V call is TRBV27, the J call TRBJ2-7, with D possibly matching TRBD1 (6 bases). Trimming took 6 bases from V and 0 from J, leaving 12 bases between them. Germline V gene lookup returns CDR1 MNHEY and CDR2 SMNVEV (reference sequence). The CDR3 extends over 14 amino acids. The CDR3 loop reads CASRRQETSYEQYF. As DNA, the CDR3 is TGTGCCAGCAGGAGACAGGAGACCTCCTACGAGCAGTACTTC.

In nucleotides, the CDR3 is TGTGCCAGCAGCCCCCAATCGGGTTGGGTGAACAATGAGCAGTTCTTC. It specifies CASSPQSGWVNNEQFF. J is TRBJ2-1 and V is TRBV7-2; D is uncertain. The CDR3 sequence is 16 residues long. Germline CDR1 is SGHTA and CDR2 is FQGNSA. V was shortened by 5 bases and J by 5 bases, with 19 bases between the two germline ends.